The rows below give T cell receptor beta chains drawn from one sample of a study of blood T cells in healthy people across ages. TCRdb re-analysed the 5' RACE reads in MiXCR, keeping a single row per CDR3 protein. The table has approximately 780,000 distinct CDR3 sequences, around a quarter seen once; the top ten hold around 3%. The sample also formed part of further work on T cells of mothers and their children.

Specimen: blood. These receptors originate from a boy younger than 18 in good health. Both conserved end residues are part of each CDR3. A D gene is named only where the DNA matches it firmly. Size is stated for part of the rows, as once, few or many counts, or as a class when the clone is expanded.

v_gene,j_gene,abundance,d_gene,CDR3nt,CDR3aa
TRBV20-1,TRBJ2-5,NA,NA,TGCAGTGCTACTAGCAGAGAGACCCAGTACTTC,CSATSRETQYF
TRBV7-3,TRBJ2-3,few,NA,TGTGCCAGCAGCTTATTTTTGACAGATACGCAGTATTTT,CASSLFLTDTQYF
TRBV29-1,TRBJ1-2,few,TRBD1,TGCAGCTCTTGGACAGGGGAGTATGGCTACACCTTC,CSSWTGEYGYTF
TRBV6-6,TRBJ2-4,NA,NA,TGTGCCAGCAGTTACTCGAGCTGGACAGAAAACATTCAGTACTTC,CASSYSSWTENIQYF
TRBV5-1,TRBJ2-1,NA,NA,TGCGCCAGCAGCTTACCCGGGAGCTCCTACAATGAGCAGTTCTTC,CASSLPGSSYNEQFF
TRBV6-1,TRBJ1-1,few,TRBD1,TGTGCCAGCAGTAAGGACAGGGGGCGGGGGAACACTGAAGCTTTCTTT,CASSKDRGRGNTEAFF
TRBV28,TRBJ2-7,NA,NA,TGTGCCAGCAGTTCAATTGACCGCCTAGGGAACGAGCAGTACTTC,CASSSIDRLGNEQYF
TRBV11-1,TRBJ2-2,few,NA,TGTGCCAGCAGCTATCATAACACCGGGGAGCTGTTTTTT,CASSYHNTGELFF
TRBV6-1,TRBJ2-2,NA,TRBD1,TGTGCCAGCAGGAGAGGACAGGGGGACACCGGGGAGCTGTTTTTT,CASRRGQGDTGELFF
TRBV5-4,TRBJ1-1,NA,NA,TGTGCCAGCAGATCGGAACGGGGGGGCGGGCAGGCTTTCTTT,CASRSERGGGQAFF
TRBV7-9,TRBJ2-5,few,NA,TGTGCCAGCAGCTTAGCGTCAACTCCAGGGCAAGAGACCCAGTACTTC,CASSLASTPGQETQYF
TRBV2,TRBJ2-5,few,TRBD2,TGTGCCAGCATGCGAATAGCGGGGGGCCAAGAGACCCAGTACTTC,CASMRIAGGQETQYF
TRBV12-3/TRBV12-4,TRBJ1-3,few,TRBD1,TGTGCCAGCAGTCGAACAGGGGGAGGAAACACCATATATTTT,CASSRTGGGNTIYF
TRBV6-5,TRBJ2-7,once,TRBD1,TGTGCCAGCAGTTACCGTGTGACAGGGGGCAACGAGCAGTACTTC,CASSYRVTGGNEQYF
TRBV12-3/TRBV12-4,TRBJ1-3,many,NA,TGTGCCAGCTCTCCTGGAAACACCATATATTTT,CASSPGNTIYF
TRBV7-9,TRBJ2-7,few,TRBD1,TGTGCCAGCAGCCCCATCCCGGGACAGGGAAGTTACGAGCAGTACTTC,CASSPIPGQGSYEQYF
TRBV7-6,TRBJ2-1,few,NA,TGTGCCAGCAGCTTAGGGCCTCAGGATGAGCAGTTCTTC,CASSLGPQDEQFF
TRBV30,TRBJ2-7,many,TRBD1,TGTGCCTGGAGTTCCCCGGGACAGGGGTCCTACGAGCAGTACTTC,CAWSSPGQGSYEQYF
TRBV6-1,TRBJ2-7,few,TRBD1,TGTGCCAGCAGTGAAGGTACAGGGGGTTTCTACGAGCAGTACTTC,CASSEGTGGFYEQYF
TRBV2,TRBJ2-7,few,TRBD1,TGTGCCAGTGCCCTCCAGACAGGGGTGGTGAACGAGCAGTACTTC,CASALQTGVVNEQYF
TRBV7-6,TRBJ2-3,many,TRBD2,TGTGCCAGCAGCGCGAGACCGCCGGGACTAGCGGGTAGCACAGATACGCAGTATTTT,CASSARPPGLAGSTDTQYF
TRBV18,TRBJ1-5,NA,NA,TGTGCCAGCTCCCGGAATAGGGACGAACAGCCCCAGCATTTT,CASSRNRDEQPQHF
TRBV5-6,TRBJ2-3,few,NA,TGTGCCAGCAGCTTGGCCGAGACTAGTCCTGGCACAGATACGCAGTATTTT,CASSLAETSPGTDTQYF
TRBV6-1,TRBJ1-2,few,TRBD1,TGTGCCAGCAGTGAAGCTCCAGGGGGCTACTATGGCTACACCTTC,CASSEAPGGYYGYTF
TRBV11-2,TRBJ2-7,NA,NA,TGTGCCAGCAGCTTGTCGGTCCAGGGACCCTACGAGCAGTACTTC,CASSLSVQGPYEQYF
TRBV19,TRBJ2-1,NA,TRBD2,TGTGCCAGTAGTTCAGGCAGCGGGGGATACAATGAGCAGTTCTTC,CASSSGSGGYNEQFF
TRBV25-1,TRBJ1-4,NA,NA,TGTGCCAGCAGTAATACCGGACAGCTTAACGAAAAACTGTTTTTT,CASSNTGQLNEKLFF
TRBV7-9,TRBJ2-4,few,TRBD2,TGTGCCAGCAGCTTAGTGGGGGTAGCGGGAGCCAAAAACATTCAGTACTTC,CASSLVGVAGAKNIQYF
TRBV7-2,TRBJ2-7,NA,NA,TGTGCCAGCAGCTTCGCAGTGGCCTACGAGCAGTACTTC,CASSFAVAYEQYF
TRBV10-3,TRBJ2-1,few,NA,TGTGCCATCGCAAATCAGGCGGATGAGCAGTTCTTC,CAIANQADEQFF
TRBV10-3,TRBJ2-7,NA,TRBD1,TGTGCCATCAGGAGCGACAGGGGGACGAAAGAGCAGTACTTC,CAIRSDRGTKEQYF
TRBV7-9,TRBJ2-7,few,NA,TGTGCCAACAGCTCGACGGAAACCTACGAGCAGTACTTC,CANSSTETYEQYF
TRBV7-9,TRBJ2-5,NA,NA,TGTGCCAGCAGCTCGCCAGGGGGGCAGACCCAGTACTTC,CASSSPGGQTQYF
TRBV25-1,TRBJ2-7,NA,NA,TGTGCCAGCAGTCCAGGTCCCAACGAGCAGTACTTC,CASSPGPNEQYF
TRBV6-5,TRBJ1-4,few,NA,TGTGCCAGCAGTTACGCGGGGCCAACTAATGAAAAACTGTTTTTT,CASSYAGPTNEKLFF
TRBV29-1,TRBJ2-1,NA,NA,TGCAGCGACGAGCGGAGGGCAGGGGAATACAATGAGCAGTTCTTC,CSDERRAGEYNEQFF
TRBV7-9,TRBJ1-1,NA,NA,TGTGCCAGCGCCGACCTATTTATTTCCGGACACCCAGAAGAACCGAACACTGAAGCTTTCTTT,CASADLFISGHPEEPNTEAFF
TRBV20-1,TRBJ1-2,few,NA,TGCAGTGCTAGGGATCCCCAAAACTATGGCTACACCTTC,CSARDPQNYGYTF
TRBV20-1,TRBJ2-1,NA,TRBD2,TGCAGTGCTGGCACCGGGACTAGCGGGGTTTATGAGCAGTTCTTC,CSAGTGTSGVYEQFF
TRBV5-1,TRBJ2-5,many,NA,TGCGCCAGCAGGCCGACAGCTAACCAAGAGACCCAGTACTTC,CASRPTANQETQYF
TRBV11-2,TRBJ2-1,NA,NA,TGTGCCAGCAGCTTAGCGGGGGCCTCGGGTGAGCAGTTCTTC,CASSLAGASGEQFF
TRBV7-9,TRBJ2-1,NA,TRBD2,TGTGCCAGCAGCTCCCCGAGCGGGGGGGCCTACAATGAGCAGTTCTTC,CASSSPSGGAYNEQFF
TRBV6-6,TRBJ2-6,few,NA,TGTGCCAGCAGTTACTCGTCAGGAAGCGGGGCCAACGTCCTGACTTTC,CASSYSSGSGANVLTF
TRBV28,TRBJ2-7,NA,TRBD1,TGTGCCAGCAGTTTACGCGGACAGGGCTCCTACGAGCAGTACTTC,CASSLRGQGSYEQYF
TRBV7-9,TRBJ1-3,few,NA,TGTGCCAGCAGCTGGGGCCCCCTGGAGGCTGGAAACACCATATATTTT,CASSWGPLEAGNTIYF
TRBV7-7,TRBJ2-5,NA,NA,TGTGCCAGCTCGCCCGGGAACCAAGAGACCCAGTACTTC,CASSPGNQETQYF
TRBV20-1,TRBJ2-3,NA,NA,TGCAGTGCCCGCCCCACTGGAAGCACAGATACGCAGTATTTT,CSARPTGSTDTQYF
TRBV5-1,TRBJ2-5,once,NA,TGCGCCAGCAGCTTGTATGGGACGGTGCCCCAGGAGACCCAGTACTTC,CASSLYGTVPQETQYF
TRBV2,TRBJ2-5,NA,TRBD2,TGTGCCAGCAGCAGGACTAGCGGGGCCCAAGAGACCCAGTACTTC,CASSRTSGAQETQYF
TRBV28,TRBJ2-5,NA,TRBD2,TGTGCCAGCAGTTTATTGACTAGCGGGGGGGCCCCTCAGGAGACCCAGTACTTC,CASSLLTSGGAPQETQYF
TRBV2,TRBJ2-1,few,NA,TGTGCCAGCAGTCCGACCGGCCCCAGCTCCTACAATGAGCAGTTCTTC,CASSPTGPSSYNEQFF